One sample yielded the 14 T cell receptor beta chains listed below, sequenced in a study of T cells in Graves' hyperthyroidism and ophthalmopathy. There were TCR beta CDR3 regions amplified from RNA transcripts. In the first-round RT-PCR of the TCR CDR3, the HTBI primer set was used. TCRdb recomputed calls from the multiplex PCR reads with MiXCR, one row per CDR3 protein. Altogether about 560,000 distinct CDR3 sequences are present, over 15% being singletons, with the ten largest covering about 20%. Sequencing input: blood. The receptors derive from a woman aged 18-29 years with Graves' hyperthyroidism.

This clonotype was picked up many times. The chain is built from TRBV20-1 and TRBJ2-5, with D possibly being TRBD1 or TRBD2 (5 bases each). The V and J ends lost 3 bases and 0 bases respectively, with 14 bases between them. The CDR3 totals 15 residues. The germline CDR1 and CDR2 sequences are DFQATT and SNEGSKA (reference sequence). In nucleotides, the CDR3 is TGCAGTGCTAGGGGTCCGGGACGGGACCAAGAGACCCAGTACTTC. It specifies CSARGPGRDQETQYF.

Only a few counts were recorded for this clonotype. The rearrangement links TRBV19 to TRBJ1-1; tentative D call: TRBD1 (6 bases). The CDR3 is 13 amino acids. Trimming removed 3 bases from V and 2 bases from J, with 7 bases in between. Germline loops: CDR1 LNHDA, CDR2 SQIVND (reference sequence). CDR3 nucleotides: TGTGCCAGTAGTATGGGGGCAAACACTGAAGCTTTCTTT. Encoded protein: CASSMGANTEAFF.

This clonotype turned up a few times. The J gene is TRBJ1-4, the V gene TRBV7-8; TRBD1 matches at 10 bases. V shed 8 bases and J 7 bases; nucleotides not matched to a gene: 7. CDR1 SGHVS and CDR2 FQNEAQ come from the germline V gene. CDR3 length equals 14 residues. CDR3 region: CASAGDRGGEKLFF. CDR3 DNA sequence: TGTGCCAGCGCTGGGGACAGGGGAGGTGAAAAACTGTTTTTT.

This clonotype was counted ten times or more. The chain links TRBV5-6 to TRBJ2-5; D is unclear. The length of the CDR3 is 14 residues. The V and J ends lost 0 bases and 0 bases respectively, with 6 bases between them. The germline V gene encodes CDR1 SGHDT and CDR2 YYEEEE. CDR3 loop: CASSLDQYQETQYF. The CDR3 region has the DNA TGTGCCAGCAGCTTGGATCAGTACCAAGAGACCCAGTACTTC.

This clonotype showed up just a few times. The CDR3 here is CASSSPSGTEEHYEQYF. The CDR3 region has the DNA TGTGCCAGCAGCTCCCCATCAGGGACGGAGGAACACTACGAGCAGTACTTC. V usage is TRBV7-8 and J usage is TRBJ2-7; D is possibly TRBD1 or TRBD2 (5 bases each). The CDR3 runs to 17 residues. Trimming stripped 4 bases from V and 3 bases from J, with 22 bases between. The germline CDR1 and CDR2 sequences are SGHVS and FQNEAQ.

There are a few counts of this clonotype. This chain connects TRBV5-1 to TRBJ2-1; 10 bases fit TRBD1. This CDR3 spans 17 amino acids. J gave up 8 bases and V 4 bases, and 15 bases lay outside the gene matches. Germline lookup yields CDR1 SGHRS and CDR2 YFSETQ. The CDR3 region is CASSRDTGTGAFDEQFF. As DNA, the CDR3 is TGCGCCAGCAGCCGAGATACTGGGACAGGGGCTTTCGATGAGCAGTTCTTC.

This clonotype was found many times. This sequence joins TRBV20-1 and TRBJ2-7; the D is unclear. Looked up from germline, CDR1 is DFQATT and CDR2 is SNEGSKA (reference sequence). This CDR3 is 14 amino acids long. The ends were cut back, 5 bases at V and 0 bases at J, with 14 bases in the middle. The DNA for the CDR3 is TGCAGTGCTCCCCCTAGGCCAAGCTCCTACGAGCAGTACTTC. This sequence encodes CSAPPRPSSYEQYF.

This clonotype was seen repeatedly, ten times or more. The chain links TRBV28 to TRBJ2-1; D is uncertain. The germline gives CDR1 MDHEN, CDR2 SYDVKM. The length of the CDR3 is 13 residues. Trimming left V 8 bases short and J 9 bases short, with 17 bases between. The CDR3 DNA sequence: TGTGCCAGCGGCTCCATTAGTTCGACTGAGCAGTTCTTC. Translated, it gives CASGSISSTEQFF.

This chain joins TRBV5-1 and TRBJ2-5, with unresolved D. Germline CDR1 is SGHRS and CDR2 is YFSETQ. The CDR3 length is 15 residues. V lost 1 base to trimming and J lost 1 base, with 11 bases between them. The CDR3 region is CASSLTGLRQETQYF. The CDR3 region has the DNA TGCGCCAGCAGCTTGACGGGTCTGCGCCAAGAGACCCAGTACTTC.

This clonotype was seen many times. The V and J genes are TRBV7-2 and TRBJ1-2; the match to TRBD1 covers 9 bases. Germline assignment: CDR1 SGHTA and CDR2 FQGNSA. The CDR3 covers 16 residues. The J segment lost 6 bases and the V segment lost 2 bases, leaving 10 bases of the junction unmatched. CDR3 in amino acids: CASSLRPTWTGDGYTF. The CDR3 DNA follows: TGTGCCAGCAGCTTAAGGCCGACTTGGACAGGGGATGGCTACACCTTC. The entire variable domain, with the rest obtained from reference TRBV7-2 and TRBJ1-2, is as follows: GAGVSQSPSNKVTEKGKDVELRCDPISGHTALYWYRQSLGQGLEFLIYFQGNSAPDKSGLPSDRFSAERTGGSVSTLTIQRTQQEDSAVYLCASSLRPTWTGDGYTFGSGTRLTVV.

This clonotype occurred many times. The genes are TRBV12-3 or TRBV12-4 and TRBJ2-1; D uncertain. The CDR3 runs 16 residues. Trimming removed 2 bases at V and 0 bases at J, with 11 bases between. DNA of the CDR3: TGTGCCAGCAGTTTAAGGGCTCGACGCTCCTACAATGAGCAGTTCTTC. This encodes CASSLRARRSYNEQFF.

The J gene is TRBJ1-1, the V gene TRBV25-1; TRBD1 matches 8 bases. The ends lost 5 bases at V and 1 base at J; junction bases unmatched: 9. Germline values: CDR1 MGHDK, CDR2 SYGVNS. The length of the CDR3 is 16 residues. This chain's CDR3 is CASSPYAGQGNTEAFF. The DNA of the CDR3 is TGTGCCAGCAGTCCTTACGCCGGACAGGGGAACACTGAAGCTTTCTTT.

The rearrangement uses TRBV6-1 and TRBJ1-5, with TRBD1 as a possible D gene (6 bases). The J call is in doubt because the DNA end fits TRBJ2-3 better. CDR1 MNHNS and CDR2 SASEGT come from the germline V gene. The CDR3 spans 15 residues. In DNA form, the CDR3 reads TGTGCCAGCAGTGAAGCAGGGGGTAGCAATCAGCCCCAGTATTTT. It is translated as CASSEAGGSNQPQYF.

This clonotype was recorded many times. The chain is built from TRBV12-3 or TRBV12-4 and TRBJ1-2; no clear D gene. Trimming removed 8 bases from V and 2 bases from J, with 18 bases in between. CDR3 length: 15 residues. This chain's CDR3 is CASRTHGESNYGYTF. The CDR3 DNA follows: TGTGCCAGCCGGACCCACGGGGAAAGCAACTATGGCTACACCTTC.